What follows are 24 T cell receptor beta chains derived from one specimen sequenced in a study of beta chain features in type 1 diabetes. Study outcomes and limitations: Across all four CD4+ subsets, people with type 1 diabetes showed modestly shorter TCRB CDR3s.

Their target antigens are unknown. What was sequenced were expressed TCRB transcripts, since all of the isolated RNA had been reverse transcribed. Sequencing used immunoSEQ multiplex PCR; TCRdb keeps in-frame clones, though not all of them. The sample has hundreds of thousands of clones; roughly an eighth are singletons. The sequenced sample was naive CD4+ T cells from blood. These receptors were taken from a young man with type 1 diabetes.

The CDR3 DNA sequence: TGTGCCAGCAGTCTAAGCGGGGGGAATGAAGAGACCCAGTACTTC. Translated, it gives CASSLSGGNEETQYF. The chain carries TRBV7-3 and TRBJ2-5; 9 bases match TRBD2. Germline loops: CDR1 SGHTA, CDR2 FQGTGA. CDR3 length equals 15 residues. J was trimmed by 3 bases and V by 6 bases; bases with no gene match: 8.

A few counts support this clone. This rearrangement joins TRBV7-9 to TRBJ2-1; the D is unclear. The V gene lost 2 bases and the J gene lost 7 bases, with 12 bases spanning the gap. Germline loops: CDR1 SEHNR, CDR2 FQNEAQ (reference sequence). CDR3 size: 14 residues. CDR3 in amino acids: CASSLKLPSNEQFF. The CDR3 coding sequence is TGTGCCAGCAGCTTAAAGCTTCCATCAAATGAGCAGTTCTTC.

This sequence joins TRBV12-5 and TRBJ1-1, with no clear D. Looked up from germline, CDR1 is LGHNT and CDR2 is FRNRAP. This CDR3 region has 15 residues. Trimming pared 0 bases from V and 1 base from J, leaving 9 bases between. The CDR3 sequence: CASGLVLGQNTEAFF. The CDR3 coding sequence is TGTGCTAGTGGTTTGGTACTTGGGCAGAACACTGAAGCTTTCTTT.

The J gene is TRBJ1-3, the V gene TRBV7-9; D gene uncertain. Trimming removed 5 bases at V and 1 base at J, with 12 bases between. The CDR3 totals 15 residues. Germline assignment: CDR1 SEHNR and CDR2 FQNEAQ (reference sequence). The CDR3 loop is CASSPILVSGNTIYF. The CDR3 coding sequence is TGTGCCAGCAGCCCAATCCTAGTGTCTGGAAACACCATATATTTT.

The chain carries TRBV19 and TRBJ2-1, with 7 bases matching TRBD1. The germline V gene has CDR1 LNHDA and CDR2 SQIVND (reference sequence). CDR3 size: 13 residues. The trim removed 5 bases at V and 8 bases at J, leaving 6 bases unmatched. The CDR3 DNA follows: TGTGCCAGTAGTCTCTACAGGGGAGATGAGCAGTTCTTC. The encoded protein is CASSLYRGDEQFF.

Only a few counts were recorded for this clone. The V call is TRBV11-2, the J call TRBJ2-3; D not resolved. The ends were cut back, 1 base at V and 2 bases at J, with 4 bases in the middle. CDR3 length equals 13 residues. Germline CDR1 SGHAT, CDR2 FQNNGV. CDR3 sequence reads: CASSLGPTDTQYF. CDR3 DNA: TGTGCCAGCAGCTTAGGACCCACAGATACGCAGTATTTT.

This clone was detected only a few times. This CDR3 is also generated by other DNA sequences in the sample. The chain recombines TRBV12-5 with TRBJ2-1; D ambiguous. This CDR3 is 11 amino acids long. Germline CDR1 is LGHNT and CDR2 is FRNRAP. V lost 4 bases and J 7 bases, leaving 5 bases between the germline ends. The CDR3 spells CASGSSNEQFF. CDR3 in DNA: TGTGCTAGTGGTTCCAGTAATGAGCAGTTCTTC. Together with reference TRBV12-5 and TRBJ2-1, the CDR3 gives the full variable domain: DARVTQTPRHKVTEMGQEVTMRCQPILGHNTVFWYRQTMMQGLELLAYFRNRAPLDDSGMPKDRFSAEMPDATLATLKIQPSEPRDSAVYFCASGSSNEQFFGPGTRLTVL.

V gene TRBV5-1 combines with J gene TRBJ2-5; the D gene is possibly TRBD2 (5 bases). Trimming took off 0 bases at V and 6 bases at J, with 15 bases between the two ends. Germline lookup yields CDR1 SGHRS and CDR2 YFSETQ. The CDR3 contains 15 residues. The CDR3 nucleotides read TGCGCCAGCAGCTTGGCCAATACGGGGAGCCAGACCCAGTACTTC. Protein: CASSLANTGSQTQYF.

The sample holds a few counts of this clone. This chain joins TRBV9 and TRBJ2-1, with 13 bases aligning to TRBD2. Germline assignment: CDR1 SGDLS and CDR2 YYNGEE. The CDR3 is 16 amino acids. J gave up 5 bases and V 4 bases, and 6 bases lay outside the gene matches. CDR3 region: CASSPWGLAGNNEQFF. CDR3 bases: TGTGCCAGCAGCCCATGGGGACTAGCGGGGAACAATGAGCAGTTCTTC.

CDR3 region: CASTERSSPLHF. The CDR3 region has the DNA TGTGCCAGCACCGAGAGATCCTCACCCCTCCACTTT. The chain employs TRBV28 and TRBJ1-6, with D hard to call. CDR1 and CDR2 from the germline V gene are MDHEN and SYDVKM. V lost 7 bases, J lost 10 bases, and 11 bases lay in between. The CDR3 has 12 residues.

The chain combines TRBV19 with TRBJ2-7; 15 nucleotides align to TRBD2. Trimming took 0 bases from V and 4 from J; bases not matched to a gene: 1. Germline loops: CDR1 LNHDA, CDR2 SQIVND (reference sequence). CDR3 length: 16 amino acids. The CDR3, as DNA: TGTGCCAGTAGTATAGAGGGGACTAGCGGGAGGTACGAGCAGTACTTC. Its protein is CASSIEGTSGRYEQYF. The whole variable domain, remainder taken from reference TRBV19 and TRBJ2-7, is DGGITQSPKYLFRKEGQNVTLSCEQNLNHDAMYWYRQDPGQGLRLIYYSQIVNDFQKGDIAEGYSVSREKKESFPLTVTSAQKNPTAFYLCASSIEGTSGRYEQYFGPGTRLTVT.

This sequence joins TRBV9 and TRBJ2-1; TRBD2 aligns across 7 bases. Germline CDR1 is SGDLS and CDR2 is YYNGEE. This CDR3 has 14 amino acids. The V and J ends lost 5 bases and 4 bases, in that order; junction bases with no gene match: 6. CDR3 region: CASSDGGSYNEQFF. The DNA for the CDR3 is TGTGCCAGCAGTGACGGGGGGTCTTACAATGAGCAGTTCTTC.

The rearrangement uses TRBV21-1 and TRBJ2-3; no check of the table's D call, TRBD2, against the DNA was made. TRBV21-1 is an annotated pseudogene. CDR3 length: 14 amino acids. DNA for the CDR3: TGTGCCAGCAGCAAAGGGAGCTTCGTTTTTTTGCAGTATTTT. Its protein is CASSKGSFVFLQYF.

This sequence joins TRBV18 and TRBJ1-5; D gene unclear. The germline V and J ends were trimmed by 1 base and 3 bases, with 7 bases remaining between them. The germline gives CDR1 KGHSH, CDR2 LQKENI. CDR3 length: 14 amino acids. For the CDR3, the DNA is TGTGCCAGCTCACCACAGCCGGACAATCAGCCCCAGCATTTT. This codes for CASSPQPDNQPQHF.

In its sample, this clone was seen a few times. The chain employs TRBV2 and TRBJ2-3; D may be TRBD2 (5 bases). V gave up 9 bases and J gave up 0 bases, with 7 bases separating them. The germline CDR1 and CDR2 sequences are SNHLY and FYNNEI. The CDR3 length is 12 residues. In DNA, the CDR3 is TGTGCCAGGGAGGCTAGCACAGATACGCAGTATTTT. It encodes CAREASTDTQYF.

The chain has TRBV11-2 and TRBJ2-1; D possibly matches TRBD1 or TRBD2 (5 bases each). Deletions cut 2 bases from V and 8 bases from J, with 13 bases between. In germline, CDR1 is SGHAT, CDR2 FQNNGV. The CDR3 extends over 14 amino acids. CDR3 loop: CASSLTHRDDEQFF. CDR3 DNA: TGTGCCAGCAGCTTAACACACCGGGACGATGAGCAGTTCTTC.

In regard to this clone: The same CDR3 arises from other DNA sequences in this sample as well. V and J are TRBV9 and TRBJ1-1, with TRBD1 as a possible D gene (5 bases). CDR1 and CDR2 from the germline V gene are SGDLS and YYNGEE. The CDR3 consists of 13 residues. V lost 0 bases and J 3 bases, leaving 6 bases between the germline ends. Written as DNA, the CDR3 is TGTGCCAGCAGCGTAGCAGGGTACACTGAAGCTTTCTTT. Translated: CASSVAGYTEAFF. Full variable domain (remainder filled in from reference TRBV9 and TRBJ1-1): DSGVTQTPKHLITATGQRVTLRCSPRSGDLSVYWYQQSLDQGLQFLIQYYNGEERAKGNILERFSAQQFPDLHSELNLSSLELGDSALYFCASSVAGYTEAFFGQGTRLTVV.

This clone was seen a handful of times. At the DNA level, this CDR3 is encoded by other sequences in the same sample as well. V is TRBV20-1 and J is TRBJ2-3, with D hard to call. V was shortened by 4 bases and J by 6 bases, with 5 bases between the two germline ends. Germline CDR1 is DFQATT and CDR2 is SNEGSKA (reference sequence). CDR3 size: 10 residues. CDR3 DNA: TGCAGTGCTAAAAGGGATACGCAGTATTTT. Translated: CSAKRDTQYF.

The chain is built from TRBV4-1 and TRBJ2-7, with 8 nucleotides matching TRBD2. The length of the CDR3 is 17 residues. V shed 0 bases, J shed 9 bases, and the junction held 16 bases outside the gene matches. Per the germline V gene, CDR1 is MGHRA and CDR2 is YSYEKL. This CDR3 reads CASSQEGGSGVPPRQYF. In DNA form, the CDR3 reads TGCGCCAGCAGCCAAGAAGGAGGTAGCGGGGTTCCCCCTCGGCAGTACTTC.

This clone was observed a few times. The J gene is TRBJ2-7, the V gene TRBV18; no definite D call. The V gene's germline CDR1 is KGHSH and CDR2 LQKENI. This CDR3 is built from 14 residues. Trimming took 2 bases from V and 4 from J, leaving 12 bases between them. CDR3 nucleotide sequence: TGTGCCAGCTCACCAGGGCTTTCGGATTACGAGCAGTACTTC. This sequence encodes CASSPGLSDYEQYF.

This chain joins TRBV7-9 and TRBJ2-3; 7 bases map to TRBD2. After removal of 1 base from V and 6 bases from J, the junction contained 4 bases not matched to a gene. CDR3 length: 14 amino acids. Germline CDR1 SEHNR, CDR2 FQNEAQ (reference sequence). The CDR3 DNA reads as TGTGCCAGCAGCTTAGGCGGGAGCTCGGATACGCAGTATTTT. Its translation is CASSLGGSSDTQYF.

The rearrangement joins TRBV30 to TRBJ2-5, with unresolved D. The length of the CDR3 is 13 residues. Trimming shortened V by 2 bases and J by 2 bases, and 9 bases separated the two germline ends. CDR1 GTSNPN and CDR2 SVGIG come from the germline V gene (reference sequence). The CDR3 loop reads CAWSWAIQETQYF. In DNA, the CDR3 is TGTGCCTGGAGTTGGGCGATACAAGAGACCCAGTACTTC.

The genes are TRBV6-5 and TRBJ2-1, with D hard to call. The V and J ends lost 6 bases and 5 bases respectively, with 5 bases between them. Germline values: CDR1 MNHEY, CDR2 SVGAGI. This CDR3 spans 11 amino acids. CDR3 sequence reads: CASRQNNEQFF. In DNA form, the CDR3 reads TGTGCCAGCAGGCAAAACAATGAGCAGTTCTTC.

This clone was counted a few times. The chain recombines TRBV9 with TRBJ1-1; D remains unclear. V lost 4 bases and J 0 bases, leaving 7 bases between the germline ends. CDR1 is SGDLS and CDR2 is YYNGEE in the germline V gene. The CDR3 is made up of 13 amino acids. DNA of the CDR3: TGTGCCAGCAGCCTAACCCTGAACACTGAAGCTTTCTTT. Its protein is CASSLTLNTEAFF.